This paragraph covers one T cell receptor beta chain sequence. Authors' methods: Amplified reference gene primers provided the basis for estimating nucleated cell counts. The protocol was immunoSEQ multiplex PCR, while the TCRdb copy is restricted to in-frame clones and leaves out a portion. That table gives V, J and clone size, and the DNA gave D and trimming. The sample holds more than 95,000 clones, 70% to 80% seen once. This sample stems from a study of blood T cell repertoires in COVID-19. For the study at large: Nucleic acid was either cDNA or gDNA, and it came from T cells, B-cell-depleted T cells, or PBMCs.

CDR1 and CDR2 from the germline V gene are WNHNN and SYGVQD (reference sequence). The CDR3 covers 13 residues. J was trimmed by 6 bases and V by 3 bases; bases with no gene match: 1. Sequenced material: peripheral blood. This chain uses TRBV10-1 with TRBJ2-7, with 11 positions matching TRBD1. The clonotype comes from a man between 65 and 85 years old with acute or convalescent COVID-19. The chain's CDR3 is CASSDGTGGEQYF. CDR3 sequence (DNA): TGCGCCAGCAGTGACGGGACAGGGGGCGAGCAGTACTTC.